This TCR beta chain was profiled in a study of cytomegalovirus exposure and HLA in healthy donors. CDR3 length: 13 amino acids. V lost 5 bases to trimming and J lost 3 bases, with 10 bases between them. Germline V gives CDR1 KGHSH, CDR2 LQKENI. PCR involved 60 Vbeta and 13 Jbeta primers. Some clones are missing from TCRdb's copy, which holds only in-frame ones; the method was immunoSEQ multiplex PCR. Among fewer than 180,000 clones listed, 75% to 85% were seen once. The chain links TRBV18 to TRBJ1-1; D is perhaps TRBD1 (6 bases). The receptor's source is a man aged 45-65 years in good health and CMV-seropositive. Sequencing input: PBMCs. Written as DNA, the CDR3 is TGTGCCAGCTCAGAAGACAGGCACACTGAAGCTTTCTTT. It codes for CASSEDRHTEAFF.